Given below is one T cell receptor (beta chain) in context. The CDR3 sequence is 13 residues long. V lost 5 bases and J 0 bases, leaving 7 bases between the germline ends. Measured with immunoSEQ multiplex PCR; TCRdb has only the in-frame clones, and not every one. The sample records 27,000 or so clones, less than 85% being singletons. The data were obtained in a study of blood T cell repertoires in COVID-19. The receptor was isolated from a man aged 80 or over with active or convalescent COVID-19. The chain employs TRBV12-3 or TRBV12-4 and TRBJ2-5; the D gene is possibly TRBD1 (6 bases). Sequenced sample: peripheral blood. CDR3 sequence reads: CASSHRDQETQYF. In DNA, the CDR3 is TGTGCCAGCAGTCACAGGGACCAAGAGACCCAGTACTTC.